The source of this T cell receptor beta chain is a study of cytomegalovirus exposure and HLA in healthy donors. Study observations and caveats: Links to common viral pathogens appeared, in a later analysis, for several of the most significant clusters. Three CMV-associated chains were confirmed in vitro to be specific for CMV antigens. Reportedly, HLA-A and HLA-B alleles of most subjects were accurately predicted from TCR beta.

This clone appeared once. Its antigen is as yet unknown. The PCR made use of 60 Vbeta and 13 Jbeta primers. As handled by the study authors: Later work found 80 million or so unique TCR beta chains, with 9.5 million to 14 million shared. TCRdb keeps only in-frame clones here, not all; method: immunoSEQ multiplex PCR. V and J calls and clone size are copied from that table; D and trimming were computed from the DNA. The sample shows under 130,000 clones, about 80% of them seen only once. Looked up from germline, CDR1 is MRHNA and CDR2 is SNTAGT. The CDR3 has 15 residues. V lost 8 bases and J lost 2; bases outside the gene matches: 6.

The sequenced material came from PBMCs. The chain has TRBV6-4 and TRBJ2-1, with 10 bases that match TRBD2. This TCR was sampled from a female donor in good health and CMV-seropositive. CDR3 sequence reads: CASREREGAYNEQFF. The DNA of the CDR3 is TGTGCCAGCCGCGAGCGGGAGGGTGCCTACAATGAGCAGTTCTTC.